This TCR beta chain stems from a study of a mutant IDH1 vaccine in newly diagnosed glioma (dated by TCRdb to the early 2020s). About the full investigation: Vaccination started 4-6 weeks after radiotherapy alone, or was given together with temozolomide cycles in the groups whose treatment included chemotherapy. The week-35 safety follow-up took place at visit V12, and the week-47 end of study took place at visit V13. Peripheral blood was collected at six visits: V03 (baseline), V05, V07, V10, V12 and V13. Prior to enrollment, patients had been given standard therapy consisting of radiotherapy alone, temozolomide alone, or radiochemotherapy with temozolomide, with the combination given to most patients. Longitudinal TCRB deep sequencing was done for 25 to 30 treated patients, wherever samples were available for exploratory analyses. Of the 25 to 40 patients who were treated, 62.5% were male and about 40% were female, and the mean age was approximately 40 years. What the research found in general, with its limitations: The authors noted that analyses of patient blood samples could not be reproduced because of sample limitations. PBMC samples for TCRB deep sequencing were selected based on availability. Immune responses induced by the vaccine were seen in more than 85% of patients across multiple MHC alleles. Pseudoprogression appeared unrelated to alterations in the top peripheral T cell clonotypes detected by TCRB sequencing.

Read against the paper, the sample's time point label means: week 47, end of study. Each vaccine dose was 300 ug of a 20-mer mutant IDH1 peptide in Montanide, given subcutaneously with topical imiquimod. Patients were given eight vaccinations, in weeks 1, 3, 5, 7, 11, 15, 19 and 23, which matched visits V03 through V10. All donors had newly diagnosed IDH1-mutant astrocytomas of WHO grade 3 or 4 that showed loss of nuclear ATRX. The samples were drawn from NOA16, a multicentre, single-arm, open-label phase I trial in Germany that tested a mutant IDH1 peptide vaccine in humans for the first time. The DNeasy Blood and Tissue Kit was used to extract genomic DNA from EDTA blood for TCRB sequencing. Receptor amplification or capture employed the immunoSEQ multiplex PCR assay. The hsTCRB Kit was used according to the manufacturer's protocol to amplify rearranged TCR beta chain sequences. An Illumina MiSeq was used to sequence the TCRB libraries. As for how the authors treated the data: The kit vendor's proprietary platform handled demultiplexing, trimming and gene mapping. TCRdb took this table from immuneACCESS and kept in-frame rearrangements with V and J called. Such tables lack part of the clones; where checked against another copy, unresolved V genes explain under half of the gap, and the rest is unexplained. From that table come the V and J calls and clone size; the DNA was used to work out D and trimming. The sample table lists approximately 37,000 clones, 82% of them with a count of one. The ten largest clones represent 15% to 20% of the sample.

The CDR3, cysteine through phenylalanine, is 15 amino acids long. The only DNA kept is the CDR3, 45 bases in frame from the first base. CDR1 SGHNT and CDR2 YYREEE are derived from the germline V gene (reference sequence). V is clipped by 4 bases and J by 0 bases, and the sequence between their germline boundaries is 11 bases long. This clone was seen once. Its antigen remains unidentified. No much larger clone exists at a distance of one base, and base qualities are not known. The chain is encoded by TRBV5-4 joined to TRBJ1-3; possibly the D gene is TRBD1, per 6 matching bases. This TCR derives from a man between 18 and 35 years old with glioma. Some clones in this sample may be carry-over from other donors' samples. Sequenced here: PBMCs, sampled from a glioma patient whose treatment included an IDH1 peptide vaccine. The base sequence is TGTGCCAGCAGCCTGGGGGGCGTCTCTGGAAACACCATATATTTT. This gives the protein CASSLGGVSGNTIYF.